The rows below give T cell receptor beta chains drawn from one sample of a study of blood T cell repertoires in COVID-19. Some clones are missing from TCRdb's copy, which holds only in-frame ones; the method was immunoSEQ multiplex PCR. The repertoire holds some 88,000 clones, with under 90% as singletons. The sequenced material came from peripheral blood. The receptor source for this set is a woman aged 70 to 79 with acute or convalescent COVID-19. Both conserved end residues are part of each CDR3. The D gene is left open where the match is weak. The size of a clone is reported for some rows only, either as once, few or many, or as a class for expanded clones.

TRBV10-2	TRBJ1-4	TRBD1	-	TGCGCCAGCAGTGGCTCCCCCGACAGGGCTTTCCCTGCAACTAATGAAAAACTGTTTTTT	CASSGSPDRAFPATNEKLFF
TRBV21-1	TRBJ2-6	-	-	TGTGCCAGCAGCATCACTCATGGGCTAGCGGGGGGTAGGACCTCTGGGGCCAACGTCCTGACTTTC	CASSITHGLAGGRTSGANVLTF
TRBV30	TRBJ2-3	-	-	TGTGCCTGGAGTCGGGGATCAGATACGCAGTATTTT	CAWSRGSDTQYF
TRBV4-1	TRBJ1-2	TRBD1	-	TGCGCCAGCAGCCGGGGGGACAGGTTGAACTATGGCTACACCTTC	CASSRGDRLNYGYTF
TRBV10-1	TRBJ2-1	-	once	TGCGCCAGCAGTGGGAGGGAAGGGGTCCATGAGCAGTTCTTC	CASSGREGVHEQFF
TRBV19	TRBJ1-1	-	-	TGTGCCAGTAGTATTATTTCGACAGCGAACACTGAAGCTTTCTTT	CASSIISTANTEAFF
TRBV10-3	TRBJ2-2	-	-	TGTGCCATCAGTGAGGCACAGGGTGGGACCGGGGAGCTGTTTTTT	CAISEAQGGTGELFF
TRBV3-1/TRBV3-2	TRBJ1-5	-	-	TGTGCCAGCAGCCAGTGGGCAGGGGATCAGCCCCAGCATTTT	CASSQWAGDQPQHF
TRBV6-4	TRBJ1-5	TRBD1	-	TGTGCCAGCAGTGGGCCGGGACAGATCAATCAGCCCCAGCATTTT	CASSGPGQINQPQHF
TRBV19	TRBJ1-2	-	-	TGTGCCAGTAGTATAGCTCCCGGTGATGGCTACACCTTC	CASSIAPGDGYTF
TRBV3-1/TRBV3-2	TRBJ1-1	-	-	TGTGCCAGCAGCCAAGAGCCGTCCGAAGAGGGTTTCTTT	CASSQEPSEEGFF
TRBV19	TRBJ1-6	-	few	TGTGCCAGTAGTCCCTCTTGGGACTCCCTCGGGAATTCACCCCTCCACTTT	CASSPSWDSLGNSPLHF
TRBV27	TRBJ2-1	-	-	TGTGCCAGCAGGGCGGGACTTGGTGGGTTCGTTAGGTTCTTC	CASRAGLGGFVRFF
TRBV28	TRBJ2-1	TRBD2	-	TGTGCCAGCAGTCGAGCGGGGGTTTCCTACAATGAGCAGTTCTTC	CASSRAGVSYNEQFF
TRBV27	TRBJ2-5	-	-	TGTGCCAGCAGTTTTCAGGGTGGACAAGAGACCCAGTACTTC	CASSFQGGQETQYF
TRBV7-2	TRBJ2-3	TRBD2	-	TGTGCCAGCAGCCCCTGGACTAGCGGGGCTAGCACAGATACGCAGTATTTT	CASSPWTSGASTDTQYF
TRBV6-1	TRBJ1-1	TRBD1	-	TGTGCCAGCAGTGAATTTTTAGGGGGCGAAGCTTTCTTT	CASSEFLGGEAFF
TRBV6-5	TRBJ1-5	-	-	TGTGCCAGCGCACAAATTAGCAATCAGCCCCAGCATTTT	CASAQISNQPQHF
TRBV18	TRBJ2-2	-	once	TGTGCCAGCTCACCTTATAGCGGCACCGGGGAGCTGTTTTTT	CASSPYSGTGELFF
TRBV4-3	TRBJ2-1	TRBD1	-	TGCGCCAGCAGCCAAGGCACCCGGGACAGGGTAAATGAGCAGTTCTTC	CASSQGTRDRVNEQFF
TRBV2	TRBJ2-4	TRBD2	-	TGTGCCAGCAGTGAGGAACTAGCGGAGGGGAGAAACATTCAGTACTTC	CASSEELAEGRNIQYF
TRBV24-1	TRBJ2-1	TRBD2	-	TGTGCCACCAGTGATAAGATCGGGACTAGCAGATACAATGAGCAGTTCTTC	CATSDKIGTSRYNEQFF
TRBV21-1	TRBJ1-2	-	once	TGTGCCAGCAGCGGACATCGCTTTAACTATGGCTACACCTTC	CASSGHRFNYGYTF
TRBV7-2	TRBJ2-3	TRBD2	-	TGTGCCAGCAGCTTAAAAGCGGGAGCCCTCACAGATACGCAGTATTTT	CASSLKAGALTDTQYF
TRBV7-9	TRBJ2-5	TRBD2	-	TGTGCCAGCAGCTGGATGCGGGAGGGCCGAGAGACCCAGTACTTC	CASSWMREGRETQYF
TRBV6-5	TRBJ2-1	-	-	TGTGCCAGCAGTTACTTAGGGACTGGCTCCTACAATGAGCAGTTCTTC	CASSYLGTGSYNEQFF
TRBV7-2	TRBJ2-1	TRBD1	-	TGTGCCAGCAGCGTGGACAGGTCTAGGTGGCAGTTCTTC	CASSVDRSRWQFF
TRBV5-4	TRBJ1-4	-	-	TGTGCCAGCAGCCCTACAGGGAACCATAATGAAAAACTGTTTTTT	CASSPTGNHNEKLFF
TRBV29-1	TRBJ2-2	-	-	TGCAGCTCTGGAGAGACAGGGAACACCGGGGAGCTGTTTTTT	CSSGETGNTGELFF
TRBV11-3	TRBJ2-1	TRBD2	once	TGTGCCAGCAGCTTAGATTGGAGCGGGGGCTCCTACAATGAGCAGTTCTTC	CASSLDWSGGSYNEQFF
TRBV27	TRBJ2-1	-	-	TGTGCCAGCGGGGGCGGGAGTAGGTCAGAGGGGAAGGATGAGCAGTTCTTC	CASGGGSRSEGKDEQFF
TRBV7-9	TRBJ2-5	-	-	TGTGCCAGCAGCTTACAACGGTCACTAGCTCAAGAGACCCAGTACTTC	CASSLQRSLAQETQYF
TRBV13	TRBJ1-2	-	-	TGTGCCAGCAGCCGGGGGACGACCAGGCACTATGGCTACACCTTC	CASSRGTTRHYGYTF
TRBV28	TRBJ1-1	-	-	TGTGCCAGCAGCGAACAGGGTCGCAACACTGAAGCTTTCTTT	CASSEQGRNTEAFF
TRBV12-3/TRBV12-4	TRBJ1-2	-	-	TGTGCCAGCAGTTTAGGAGTAAGTGGCTACACCTTC	CASSLGVSGYTF
TRBV19	TRBJ1-4	-	-	TGTGCCAGTAGTTTTTCAGGGGTTAGTGAAAAACTGTTTTTT	CASSFSGVSEKLFF
TRBV7-9	TRBJ2-3	TRBD2	-	TGTGCCAGCAGCCCAGAGATTCGCGGGAGGGCAGATACGCAGTATTTT	CASSPEIRGRADTQYF
TRBV3-1/TRBV3-2	TRBJ2-5	TRBD2	-	TGTGCCAGCAGCCACCGGACTAGCGGGGCCCGAGAGACCCAGTACTTC	CASSHRTSGARETQYF
TRBV29-1	TRBJ2-2	-	-	TGCAGCGTTGAGAGGGGGGGGTGGTCTTCCGGGGAGCTGTTTTTT	CSVERGGWSSGELFF
TRBV28	TRBJ1-3	-	-	TGTGCCAGCAGTTCCTCTGGGGCACAGGGAAACACCATATATTTT	CASSSSGAQGNTIYF
TRBV19	TRBJ2-1	-	-	TGTGCCAGTAGAATAGCGGTCTCGAGCTCCTACAATGAGCAGTTCTTC	CASRIAVSSSYNEQFF
TRBV4-1	TRBJ2-1	TRBD1	-	TGCGCCAGCAGCCGCCCCCGGGACAGGGGCTCCAATGAGCAGTTCTTC	CASSRPRDRGSNEQFF
TRBV11-3	TRBJ1-1	-	-	TGTGCCAGCAGCTTAGGCGGGACGCCGAACACTGAAGCTTTCTTT	CASSLGGTPNTEAFF
TRBV7-2	TRBJ1-1	TRBD1	-	TGTGCCAGCAGCCGGTACAGGGGAGGAACTGAAGCTTTCTTT	CASSRYRGGTEAFF